A selection of T cell receptor beta chains follows, all from one sample in a study of human T cells and chemical hapten exposure. TCRdb re-called the RACE reads with MiXCR, one entry per CDR3 protein. Here the sample spans approximately 60,000 distinct CDR3 sequences, 11% being singletons. The sample in question was whole blood, obtained in connection with sensitization to the hapten diphenylcyclopropenone (DPC). Receptor source: a woman under 40 with alopecia areata. Some clones in this sample may be carry-over from other donors' samples. Both conserved end residues are part of each CDR3. Fields, in order: CDR3 length, V gene, clone size, D gene, CDR3 protein. The D gene is left open where the match is weak. Clone size is stated in some rows and not others, as once, few, many or a class when expanded.

len: 11; v_gene: TRBV10-3; abundance: few; d_gene: NA; CDR3aa: CAIREQGEQYF
len: 14; v_gene: TRBV10-3; abundance: NA; d_gene: NA; CDR3aa: CAISEWGEEQPQHF
len: 17; v_gene: TRBV12-2; abundance: many; d_gene: NA; CDR3aa: CASRLMGDREGNQPQHF
len: 13; v_gene: TRBV27; abundance: NA; d_gene: NA; CDR3aa: CASSLSGENEQFF
len: 14; v_gene: TRBV5-1; abundance: many; d_gene: NA; CDR3aa: CASRIAILGGTQYF
len: 13; v_gene: TRBV29-1; abundance: few; d_gene: NA; CDR3aa: CSTTPGQQETQYF
len: 15; v_gene: TRBV18; abundance: few; d_gene: NA; CDR3aa: CASSQNGPGNTEAFF
len: 15; v_gene: TRBV11-2; abundance: few; d_gene: TRBD2; CDR3aa: CASSLIAGPTDTQYF
len: 15; v_gene: TRBV2; abundance: many; d_gene: NA; CDR3aa: CASSTGGFTTDTQYF
len: 13; v_gene: TRBV11-2; abundance: many; d_gene: TRBD1; CDR3aa: CASSLAGGDGYTF
len: 16; v_gene: TRBV7-8; abundance: many; d_gene: TRBD1; CDR3aa: CASSLMGQGSNQPQHF
len: 13; v_gene: TRBV29-1; abundance: few; d_gene: NA; CDR3aa: CSVGYSGGTEAFF
len: 13; v_gene: TRBV10-2; abundance: many; d_gene: TRBD1; CDR3aa: CASSPGTGVEQYF
len: 15; v_gene: TRBV18; abundance: NA; d_gene: TRBD2; CDR3aa: CASSPETSGRYEQYF
len: 13; v_gene: TRBV20-1; abundance: NA; d_gene: NA; CDR3aa: CSARDLVDSPLHF
len: 15; v_gene: TRBV21-1; abundance: NA; d_gene: NA; CDR3aa: CASSRSRRARQPQYF
len: 15; v_gene: TRBV5-5; abundance: few; d_gene: NA; CDR3aa: CASSRTADLNQPQHF
len: 10; v_gene: TRBV20-1; abundance: NA; d_gene: TRBD1; CDR3aa: CSATDRGQFF
len: 15; v_gene: TRBV29-1; abundance: many; d_gene: NA; CDR3aa: CSVEGSGVAKNIQYF
len: 15; v_gene: TRBV4-3; abundance: many; d_gene: NA; CDR3aa: CASSQVGQGTDEAFF
len: 17; v_gene: TRBV9; abundance: few; d_gene: TRBD2; CDR3aa: CASSVAVGGASEYEQYF
len: 14; v_gene: TRBV20-1; abundance: many; d_gene: NA; CDR3aa: CSARVSGQPYEQYF